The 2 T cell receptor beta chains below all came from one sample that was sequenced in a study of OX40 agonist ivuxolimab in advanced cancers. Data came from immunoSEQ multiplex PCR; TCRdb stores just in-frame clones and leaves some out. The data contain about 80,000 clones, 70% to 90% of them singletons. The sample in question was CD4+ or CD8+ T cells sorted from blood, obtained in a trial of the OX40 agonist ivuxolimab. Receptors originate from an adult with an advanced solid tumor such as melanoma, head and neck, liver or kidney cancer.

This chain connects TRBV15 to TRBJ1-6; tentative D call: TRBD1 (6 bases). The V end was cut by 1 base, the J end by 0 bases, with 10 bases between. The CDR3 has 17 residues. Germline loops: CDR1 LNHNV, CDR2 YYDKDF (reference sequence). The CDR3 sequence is CATSRVTGSSYNSPLHF. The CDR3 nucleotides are TGTGCCACCAGCAGAGTAACAGGGAGCTCCTATAATTCACCCCTCCACTTT.

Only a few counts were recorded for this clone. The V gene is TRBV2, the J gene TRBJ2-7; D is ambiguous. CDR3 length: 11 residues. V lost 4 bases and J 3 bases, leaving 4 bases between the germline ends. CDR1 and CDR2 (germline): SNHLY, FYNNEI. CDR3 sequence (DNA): TGTGCCAGCAGTGCTTACTACGAGCAGTACTTC. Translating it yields CASSAYYEQYF. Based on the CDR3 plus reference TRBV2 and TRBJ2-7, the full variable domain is EPEVTQTPSHQVTQMGQEVILRCVPISNHLYFYWYRQILGQKVEFLVSFYNNEISEKSEIFDDQFSVERPDGSNFTLKIRSTKLEDSAMYFCASSAYYEQYFGPGTRLTVT.